These 3 T cell receptor beta chains came from one sample sequenced in a study of technical replicates of blood from several donors. Libraries were prepared by immunoSEQ multiplex PCR; TCRdb keeps only in-frame clonotypes and omits some of them. The repertoire consists of around 85,000 clones, with roughly 94% occurring once and the leading ten covering about 0.25%. Sequenced sample: T cells isolated from PBMCs. These receptor sequences come from a human donor in good health.

The chain couples TRBV18 to TRBJ2-3, with a weak D call TRBD1 (6 bases). Trimming stripped 3 bases from V and 0 bases from J, with 13 bases between. Germline V gene lookup returns CDR1 KGHSH and CDR2 LQKENI. This CDR3 is 16 amino acids long. CDR3 loop: CASSPFPGASTDTQYF. The CDR3 coding sequence is TGTGCCAGCTCACCTTTCCCAGGGGCTAGCACAGATACGCAGTATTTT.

V and J are TRBV7-6 and TRBJ1-6, with D perhaps matching TRBD1 (6 bases). The CDR3 sequence is 14 residues long. V lost 1 base, J lost 14 bases, and 15 bases lay in between. Germline V gene data show CDR1 as SGHVS and CDR2 as FNYEAQ. DNA of the CDR3: TGTGCCAGCAGCTTAGAAATCCAGGGGAACACCCTCCACTTT. This encodes CASSLEIQGNTLHF. Complete variable domain (other parts from reference TRBV7-6 and TRBJ1-6): GAGVSQSPRYKVTKRGQDVALRCDPISGHVSLYWYRQALGQGPEFLTYFNYEAQQDKSGLPNDRFSAERPEGSISTLTIQRTEQRDSAMYRCASSLEIQGNTLHFGNGTRLTVT.

This clone was seen only once. The J gene is TRBJ2-1, the V gene TRBV18; 10 bases agree with TRBD2. This CDR3 is 16 amino acids long. CDR1 is KGHSH, CDR2 LQKENI, per germline. Trimming took 4 bases from V and 9 from J; bases not matched to a gene: 12. CDR3 DNA: TGTGCCAGCTCACTGGCGAGCGGGAGGGTCATGGGTGAGCAGTTCTTC. Translation gives CASSLASGRVMGEQFF.